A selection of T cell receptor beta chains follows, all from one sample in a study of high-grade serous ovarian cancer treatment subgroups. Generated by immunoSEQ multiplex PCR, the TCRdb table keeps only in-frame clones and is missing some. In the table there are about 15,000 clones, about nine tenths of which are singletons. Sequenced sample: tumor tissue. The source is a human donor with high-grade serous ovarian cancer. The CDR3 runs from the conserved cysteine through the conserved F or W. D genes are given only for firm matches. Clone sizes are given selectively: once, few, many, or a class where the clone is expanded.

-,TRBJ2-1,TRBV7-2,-,TGTGCCAGCAGCATGGACAGTTACAATGAGCAGTTCTTC,CASSMDSYNEQFF
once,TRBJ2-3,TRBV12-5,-,TGTGCTAGTACGGAGGGTTATACGCAGTATTTT,CASTEGYTQYF
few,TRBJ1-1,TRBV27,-,TGTGCCAGCAGTTTAAGGGGGGACACTGAAGCTTTCTTT,CASSLRGDTEAFF
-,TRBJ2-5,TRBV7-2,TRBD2,TGTGCCAGCAGCTTAGCTGGGTGGGGGGGTCAAGAGACCCAGTACTTC,CASSLAGWGGQETQYF
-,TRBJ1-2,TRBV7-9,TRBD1,TGTGCCAGCAGCCGGACCCAGGGGGAAGGTAACGGCTACACCTTC,CASSRTQGEGNGYTF
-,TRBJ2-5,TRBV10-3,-,TGTGCCATCAATGGGGCAGGGATGGACCAAGAGACCCAGTACTTC,CAINGAGMDQETQYF
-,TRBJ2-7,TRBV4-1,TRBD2,TGCGCCAGCAGCCAGGCCGGGGGGGCCGCCTACGAGCAGTACTTC,CASSQAGGAAYEQYF
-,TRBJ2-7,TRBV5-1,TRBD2,TGCGCCAGCAGCTTGTGGACTAGCCAGCGGAACGAGCAGTACTTC,CASSLWTSQRNEQYF
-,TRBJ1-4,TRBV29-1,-,TGCAGCGTTTTGTCGCCCTTAAACAATGAAAAACTGTTTTTT,CSVLSPLNNEKLFF
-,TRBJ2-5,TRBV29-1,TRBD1,TGCAGCGTTGAAGGACAGGGGGCCGGAGAGACCCAGTACTTC,CSVEGQGAGETQYF
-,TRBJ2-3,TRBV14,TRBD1,TGTGCCAGCAGCCGGGGTTACGGACAGGGGAAGACAGATACGCAGTATTTT,CASSRGYGQGKTDTQYF
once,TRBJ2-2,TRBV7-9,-,TGTGCCAGCAGCCGCACAGAAACCGGGGAGCTGTTTTTT,CASSRTETGELFF
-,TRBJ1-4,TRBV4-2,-,TGTGCCAGCAGCCAAGATGGCGTTGAAAAACTGTTTTTT,CASSQDGVEKLFF
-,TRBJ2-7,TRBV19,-,TGTGCCAGTAGTAACCAGGGTTGGGGCTCCTACGAGCAGTACTTC,CASSNQGWGSYEQYF
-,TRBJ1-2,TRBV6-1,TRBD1,TGTGCCAGCAGCGACGGGACAGGGGTTGACTATGGCTACACCTTC,CASSDGTGVDYGYTF
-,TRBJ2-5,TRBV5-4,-,TGTGCCAGCAGACGGACTGGACGGGGAACCCAAGAGACCCAGTACTTC,CASRRTGRGTQETQYF
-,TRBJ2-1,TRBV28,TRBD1,TGTGCCAGCAGTTTACCCTCAGGGGGCTGGGGGCAGTTCTTC,CASSLPSGGWGQFF
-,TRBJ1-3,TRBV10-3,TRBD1,TGTGCCATCAGGGGGACAGGGACTGGAAACACCATATATTTT,CAIRGTGTGNTIYF
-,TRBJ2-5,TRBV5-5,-,TGTGCCAGCAGCTTGAATCCCCTAGTGGGGTGGGGGACCCAGTACTTC,CASSLNPLVGWGTQYF
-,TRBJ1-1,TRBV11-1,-,TGTGCCAGCAGCTTAGATTTAGTTACTGAAGCTTTCTTT,CASSLDLVTEAFF
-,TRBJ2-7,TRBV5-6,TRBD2,TGTGCCAGCAGCGATGGACTAGCGGGAAGCGACGAGCAGTACTTC,CASSDGLAGSDEQYF
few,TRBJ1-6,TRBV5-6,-,TGTGCCAGCAGCTTGGTGGGGGAGAATTCACCCCTCCACTTT,CASSLVGENSPLHF
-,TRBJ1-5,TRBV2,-,TGTGCCAGCAGTGAGGGTAGGGCTAGCAATCAGCCCCAGCATTTT,CASSEGRASNQPQHF
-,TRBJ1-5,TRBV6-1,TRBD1,TGTGCCAGCAGTGAAGCGGTTGGGACAGGCCATCAGCCCCAGCATTTT,CASSEAVGTGHQPQHF
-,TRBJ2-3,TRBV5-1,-,TGCGCCAGCAGCCCAAAATCGGGGACGCAGTATTTT,CASSPKSGTQYF
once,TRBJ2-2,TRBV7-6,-,TGTGCCAGCAGCTTAGAGTTAAGTGGGGAGCTGTTTTTT,CASSLELSGELFF
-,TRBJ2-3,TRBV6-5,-,TGTGCCAGCAGTTTGAATTGGTACCGAGCGACAGATACGCAGTATTTT,CASSLNWYRATDTQYF
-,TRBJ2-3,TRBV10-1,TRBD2,TGCGCCAGCAGTGAGAAGGACCGACTAGCGGGGGTAGATACGCAGTATTTT,CASSEKDRLAGVDTQYF
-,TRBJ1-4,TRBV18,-,TGTGCCAGCTCACCAGGACAGAGGGGTGAAAAACTGTTTTTT,CASSPGQRGEKLFF
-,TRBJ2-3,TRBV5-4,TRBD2,TGTGCCAGCAGCTTGGCACGTAGCGGGGCCACAGATACGCAGTATTTT,CASSLARSGATDTQYF
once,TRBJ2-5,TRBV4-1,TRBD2,TGCGCCAGCAGCCAAGAGAGGACGCGGGGGAACCAAGAGACCCAGTACTTC,CASSQERTRGNQETQYF
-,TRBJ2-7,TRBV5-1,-,TGCGCCAGCGGCGCGAGCTCCTACGAGCAGTACTTC,CASGASSYEQYF
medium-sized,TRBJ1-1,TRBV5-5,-,TGTGCCAGCAGCCCATATGTGAACACTGAAGCTTTCTTT,CASSPYVNTEAFF
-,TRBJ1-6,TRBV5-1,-,TGCGCCAGCAGCTTGTATCCAGGGAAGAGCTCCTATAATTCACCCCTCCACTTT,CASSLYPGKSSYNSPLHF
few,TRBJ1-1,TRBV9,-,TGTGCCAGCAGCGTAGCTCCACAGGAGGGAGGGAGCGAAGCTTTCTTT,CASSVAPQEGGSEAFF
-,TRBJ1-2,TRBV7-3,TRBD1,TGTGCCAGCAGCCCGGGGACAGGGGTTGGCTACACCTTC,CASSPGTGVGYTF
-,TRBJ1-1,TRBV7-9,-,TGTGCCAGCAGCTTAGCGCGAAGGACGAACACTGAAGCTTTCTTT,CASSLARRTNTEAFF
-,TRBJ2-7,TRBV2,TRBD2,TGTGCCAGCATCGGGGGAGGGAACTCCTACGAGCAGTACTTC,CASIGGGNSYEQYF
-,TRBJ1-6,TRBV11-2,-,TGTGCCAGCAGCTTAACTGTCCGTCTCTCACCCCTCCACTTT,CASSLTVRLSPLHF
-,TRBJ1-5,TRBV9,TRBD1,TGTGCCAGCAGCGAGCAGGGGGCAAGCAATCAGCCCCAGCATTTT,CASSEQGASNQPQHF